The count of the clone carrying this T cell receptor (beta chain) is one. Its antigen is unknown. The donors, nominally healthy at sampling, likely had unrecorded immune exposures. V shed 4 bases, J shed 4 bases, and the junction held 8 bases outside the gene matches. The CDR3 consists of 16 residues. Per germline, CDR1 SEHNR and CDR2 FQNEAQ (reference sequence). It was with 60 Vbeta and 13 Jbeta primers that the PCR ran. Libraries were prepared by immunoSEQ multiplex PCR; TCRdb keeps only in-frame clonotypes and omits some of them. The sample contains approximately 150,000 clones, around three quarters of which appear only once. This entry is derived from a study of cytomegalovirus exposure and HLA in healthy donors. Whole-study findings and limits: Through in vitro validation, three CMV-associated chains were shown to be specific for CMV antigens. Exclusion as indistinguishable affected some V segments, including TRBV6-2 and TRBV6-3.

The clonotype comes from a male donor in good health and CMV-seronegative. This chain joins TRBV7-9 and TRBJ1-2; 11 bases map to TRBD1. Input material: PBMCs. CDR3 amino acids: CASSSSGQGAGYGYTF. The CDR3 region has the DNA TGTGCCAGCAGCTCCTCAGGACAGGGGGCTGGCTATGGCTACACCTTC.